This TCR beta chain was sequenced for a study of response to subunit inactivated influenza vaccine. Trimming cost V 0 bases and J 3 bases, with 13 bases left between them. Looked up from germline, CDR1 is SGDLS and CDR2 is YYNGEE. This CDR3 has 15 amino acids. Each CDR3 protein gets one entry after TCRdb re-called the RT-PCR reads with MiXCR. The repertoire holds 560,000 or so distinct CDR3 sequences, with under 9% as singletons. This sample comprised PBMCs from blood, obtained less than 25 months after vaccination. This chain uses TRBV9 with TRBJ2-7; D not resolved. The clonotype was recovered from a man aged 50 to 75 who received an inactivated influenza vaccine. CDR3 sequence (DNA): TGTGCCAGCAGCGTAGAGAGCGCCCATGTCTACGAGCAGTACTTC. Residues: CASSVESAHVYEQYF.